The 25 T cell receptor beta chains listed next were all sequenced from one sample in a study of response to subunit inactivated influenza vaccine (dated by TCRdb to 2016 to 2019). Library generation was performed with RT-PCR. Sequencing was carried out with an Illumina HiSeq 2500. TCRdb cleaned the public reads at Q25 with fastp, built clones with MiXCR and kept in-frame beta chains. One record per CDR3 amino acid sequence lists the most common genes and DNA. The sample table contains 280,000 or so distinct CDR3 sequences; only one count was recorded for 20% to 25% of them. The ten largest account for roughly 10% of the sample. This specimen consisted of PBMCs from blood, obtained about 20 months after vaccination. These receptors originate from a man aged 50-75 years who received an inactivated influenza vaccine. Donor details come from another sample of the same person, matched by shared clones.

This chain uses TRBV15 with TRBJ2-5, with D perhaps TRBD1 (5 bases). There are 15 residues in the CDR3. Looked up from germline, CDR1 is LNHNV and CDR2 is YYDKDF (reference sequence). V was pared by 0 bases and J by 0 bases, with 8 bases between. CDR3 residues: CATSREKGYQETQYF. The CDR3 DNA follows: TGTGCCACCAGCAGAGAAAAGGGGTACCAAGAGACCCAGTACTTC.

The sample holds a few counts of this clonotype. The chain is built from TRBV6-2 or TRBV6-3 and TRBJ2-1; TRBD2 matches at 8 bases. V lost 3 bases and J lost 7; bases outside the gene matches: 8. This CDR3 spans 15 amino acids. CDR1 MNHEY and CDR2 SVGEGT come from the germline V gene. The CDR3 region has the DNA TGTGCCAGCAGTTATTCTGGACTAGCAGCTAATGAGCAGTTCTTC. It yields the protein CASSYSGLAANEQFF.

The chain couples TRBV18 to TRBJ2-5; D unresolved. This CDR3 spans 13 amino acids. V was shortened by 3 bases and J by 2 bases, with 7 bases between the two germline ends. Germline assignment: CDR1 KGHSH and CDR2 LQKENI. The CDR3 nucleotides are TGTGCCAGCTCACCCCCGGCTCAAGAGACCCAGTACTTC. It encodes CASSPPAQETQYF.

V is TRBV5-1 and J is TRBJ2-2; D not resolved. With 0 bases removed from V and 4 bases from J, the gap between germline ends came to 7 bases. CDR3 length: 14 amino acids. CDR1 and CDR2 from the germline V gene are SGHRS and YFSETQ. The CDR3 nucleotides read TGCGCCAGCAGCTTGGGATCCCTCACCGGGGAGCTGTTTTTT. Protein sequence: CASSLGSLTGELFF.

The V call is TRBV19, the J call TRBJ1-4; tentatively, D is TRBD1 (5 bases). From germline, CDR1 is LNHDA and CDR2 SQIVND (reference sequence). The CDR3 runs to 12 residues. Trimming stripped 3 bases from V and 7 bases from J, with 6 bases between. CDR3 in DNA: TGTGCCAGTAGTATGGGGGGTGAAAAACTGTTTTTT. It is translated as CASSMGGEKLFF. The full variable domain, in which reference TRBV19 and TRBJ1-4 provide the parts outside the CDR3, is DGGITQSPKYLFRKEGQNVTLSCEQNLNHDAMYWYRQDPGQGLRLIYYSQIVNDFQKGDIAEGYSVSREKKESFPLTVTSAQKNPTAFYLCASSMGGEKLFFGSGTQLSVL.

The V call is TRBV20-1, the J call TRBJ2-7; D is unresolved. The V end was cut by 6 bases, the J end by 3 bases, with 9 bases between. The CDR3 is 11 residues long. Germline assignment: CDR1 DFQATT and CDR2 SNEGSKA (reference sequence). CDR3: CSAPTDYEQYF. DNA of the CDR3: TGCAGTGCCCCTACGGACTACGAGCAGTACTTC.

V gene TRBV10-3 combines with J gene TRBJ2-2; 11 bases map to TRBD2. Germline CDR1 ENHRY, CDR2 SYGVKD. This CDR3 is 15 amino acids long. Unmatched junction bases numbered 4, after V lost 6 bases and J lost 4 bases. The CDR3 sequence is CAIRAGTSGTGELFF. CDR3 DNA: TGTGCCATCAGAGCCGGGACTAGCGGCACCGGGGAGCTGTTTTTT.

The V call is TRBV20-1, the J call TRBJ1-4, with D tentatively TRBD1 (6 bases). The germline V gene encodes CDR1 DFQATT and CDR2 SNEGSKA (reference sequence). V gave up 1 base and J gave up 3 bases, with 12 bases separating them. This CDR3 has 15 amino acids. The CDR3 loop reads CSARAVGGSNEKLFF. CDR3 DNA sequence: TGCAGTGCTAGAGCCGTAGGGGGTTCTAATGAAAAACTGTTTTTT.

Here the CDR3 reads CASSPKPSTQETQYF. CDR3 in DNA: TGCGCCAGCAGCCCCAAGCCCTCCACCCAAGAGACCCAGTACTTC. The chain recombines TRBV5-1 with TRBJ2-5; D is unclear. The CDR3 has 15 residues. CDR1 and CDR2 from the germline V gene are SGHRS and YFSETQ. V shed 4 bases and J shed 1 base, with 14 bases lying between them. Variable domain in full (rest from reference TRBV5-1 and TRBJ2-5): KAGVTQTPRYLIKTRGQQVTLSCSPISGHRSVSWYQQTPGQGLQFLFEYFSETQRNKGNFPGRFSGRQFSNSRSEMNVSTLELGDSALYLCASSPKPSTQETQYFGPGTRLLVL.

V gene TRBV5-1 combines with J gene TRBJ1-3; weak D call: TRBD1 (5 bases). The germline CDR1 and CDR2 sequences are SGHRS and YFSETQ. This CDR3 comprises 15 residues. The V and J ends lost 0 bases and 2 bases respectively, with 9 bases between them. The CDR3 nucleotides are TGCGCCAGCAGCTTGGGTCAGGGCACTGGAAACACCATATATTTT. Translating gives CASSLGQGTGNTIYF.

This clonotype came up a few times. The gene calls are TRBV27 and TRBJ2-5; perhaps TRBD1 as D (6 bases). Germline V lookup: CDR1 MNHEY, CDR2 SMNVEV (reference sequence). V was cut by 2 bases and J by 3 bases, with 13 bases left in between. The CDR3 runs to 15 residues. CDR3 coding DNA: TGTGCCAGCAGTTTAACGGGGACAAGCGAAGAGACCCAGTACTTC. Its protein product is CASSLTGTSEETQYF.

This chain links TRBV10-3 with TRBJ2-3; D is ambiguous. From germline, CDR1 is ENHRY and CDR2 SYGVKD. This CDR3 has 13 amino acids. V gave up 2 bases and J gave up 0 bases, with 3 bases separating them. Here the CDR3 DNA reads TGTGCCATCAGTGAGCCTAGCACAGATACGCAGTATTTT. Amino acid sequence: CAISEPSTDTQYF.

The sample holds many counts of this clonotype. This sequence joins TRBV12-3 or TRBV12-4 and TRBJ1-5; no firm D call. The CDR3 contains 13 residues. The V end was cut by 3 bases, the J end by 5 bases, with 8 bases between. In DNA, the CDR3 is TGTGCCAGCAGTTTTAACCGGGATCAGCCCCAGCATTTT. Its protein is CASSFNRDQPQHF.

This chain uses TRBV4-3 with TRBJ2-7; D gene uncertain. Trimming pared 1 base from V and 0 bases from J, leaving 7 bases between. The length of the CDR3 is 14 residues. Germline V gene sequence: CDR1 LGHNA, CDR2 YSLEER. CDR3 nucleotides: TGCGCCAGCAGCCAAGTGCACAACTCCTACGAGCAGTACTTC. The encoded protein is CASSQVHNSYEQYF.

The J gene is TRBJ2-7, the V gene TRBV19, with D perhaps TRBD1 (6 bases). V lost 5 bases, J lost 3 bases, and 11 bases lay in between. The CDR3 is made up of 13 amino acids. Germline V gene sequence: CDR1 LNHDA, CDR2 SQIVND (reference sequence). CDR3 protein: CASSLQGNYEQYF. CDR3 DNA sequence: TGTGCCAGTAGTTTACAGGGAAACTACGAGCAGTACTTC.

This clonotype was seen a few times. V and J are TRBV4-3 and TRBJ1-2; D is perhaps TRBD1 (5 bases). Germline V CDR1 and CDR2: LGHNA, YSLEER. Trimming stripped 0 bases from V and 4 bases from J, with 15 bases between. The CDR3 sequence is 16 residues long. DNA of the CDR3: TGCGCCAGCAGCCAAGATCTGAGGCCCCAGGGCTATGGCTACACCTTC. This codes for CASSQDLRPQGYGYTF.

This clonotype was detected a few times. The gene calls are TRBV5-1 and TRBJ2-3; no firm D call. CDR1 is SGHRS, CDR2 YFSETQ, per germline. The length of the CDR3 is 16 residues. V gave up 5 bases and J gave up 2 bases, with 18 bases separating them. DNA for the CDR3: TGCGCCAGCAGTCCATCTCGGCTCGCTAACACAGATACGCAGTATTTT. Protein product: CASSPSRLANTDTQYF. Full variable domain (missing parts from reference TRBV5-1 and TRBJ2-3): KAGVTQTPRYLIKTRGQQVTLSCSPISGHRSVSWYQQTPGQGLQFLFEYFSETQRNKGNFPGRFSGRQFSNSRSEMNVSTLELGDSALYLCASSPSRLANTDTQYFGPGTRLTVL.

In this sample, this clonotype turned up many times. The J gene is TRBJ1-2, the V gene TRBV27; no definite D call. Germline CDR1 MNHEY, CDR2 SMNVEV (reference sequence). Trimming pared 5 bases from V and 6 bases from J, leaving 13 bases between. The CDR3 has 13 residues. The CDR3 DNA follows: TGTGCCAGCAGTCGAGGGCCGGCGGATGGCTACACCTTC. This translates into CASSRGPADGYTF.

This rearrangement joins TRBV4-2 to TRBJ2-3; TRBD2 matches at 12 bases. The germline V gene has CDR1 LGHNA and CDR2 YNFKEQ. V lost 0 bases to trimming and J lost 5 bases; unmatched junction nucleotides: 6. The CDR3 runs to 17 residues. CDR3 sequence reads: CASSQDTLAGGQDTQYF. CDR3 nucleotide sequence: TGTGCCAGCAGCCAAGACACCCTAGCGGGAGGGCAAGATACGCAGTATTTT.

This clonotype appeared many times. The V and J genes are TRBV29-1 and TRBJ2-4; 7 positions agree with TRBD1. In germline, CDR1 is SQVTM, CDR2 ANQGSEA. This CDR3 has 15 residues. CDR3 region: CSKSVRQGPKNIQYF. CDR3 in DNA: TGCAGTAAGTCTGTTCGACAGGGACCTAAAAACATTCAGTACTTC.

The chain is built from TRBV7-2 and TRBJ2-7; D gene unclear. V was shortened by 0 bases and J by 0 bases, with 9 bases between the two germline ends. The CDR3 covers 15 residues. Germline loops: CDR1 SGHTA, CDR2 FQGNSA. This chain's CDR3 is CASSLAPVSSYEQYF. CDR3 nucleotides: TGTGCCAGCAGCTTAGCGCCGGTGAGCTCCTACGAGCAGTACTTC.

This clonotype was observed a handful of times. This chain connects TRBV18 to TRBJ1-1; maybe TRBD1 (6 bases). Trimming shortened V by 6 bases and J by 1 base, and 15 bases separated the two germline ends. The CDR3 sequence is 15 residues long. Germline assignment: CDR1 KGHSH and CDR2 LQKENI. CDR3 region: CASSPNRETNTEAFF. Written as DNA, the CDR3 is TGTGCCAGCTCGCCTAACAGGGAGACGAACACTGAAGCTTTCTTT. The full variable domain, rest sourced from reference TRBV18 and TRBJ1-1, is NAGVMQNPRHLVRRRGQEARLRCSPMKGHSHVYWYRQLPEEGLKFMVYLQKENIIDESGMPKERFSAEFPKEGPSILRIQQVVRGDSAAYFCASSPNRETNTEAFFGQGTRLTVV.

The gene calls are TRBV19 and TRBJ1-2; weak D call: TRBD1 (5 bases). CDR3 length: 14 amino acids. Per the germline V gene, CDR1 is LNHDA and CDR2 is SQIVND (reference sequence). The ends were cut back, 6 bases at V and 4 bases at J, with 15 bases in the middle. The CDR3 coding sequence is TGTGCCAGTAGGATGACAGCCGCGAGCTATGGCTACACCTTC. Its translation is CASRMTAASYGYTF.

This clonotype came up a few times. The rearrangement joins TRBV6-5 to TRBJ1-3; TRBD1 might be the D (5 bases). V lost 0 bases to trimming and J lost 8 bases, with 8 bases between them. The CDR3 has 13 residues. Germline assignment: CDR1 MNHEY and CDR2 SVGAGI. The CDR3 coding sequence is TGTGCCAGCAGTTACTCCCCGGGGGACACCATATATTTT. Translation: CASSYSPGDTIYF.

This clonotype showed up just a few times. The chain combines TRBV6-1 with TRBJ1-1; TRBD1 might be the D (5 bases). Germline CDR1 MNHNS, CDR2 SASEGT. This CDR3 spans 13 amino acids. The V and J ends lost 4 bases and 6 bases respectively, with 12 bases between them. The CDR3 sequence is CASSVTGSAEAFF. The CDR3 coding sequence is TGTGCCAGCAGTGTAACAGGTTCGGCTGAAGCTTTCTTT.